The source of this T cell receptor beta chain is a study of radiotherapy plus CTLA-4 blockade in lung cancer. Findings of the study overall: Subsequent to radiotherapy plus ipilimumab, tumor-derived TCR clones underwent expansion in blood. With interferon-beta, early dynamics of blood T cell clones were reported to best predict response.

Points on this clone: Antigen: not known.

Using immunoSEQ multiplex PCR, the repertoire was profiled, and TCRdb retains in-frame clones only, with some absent. The sample holds under 90,000 clones, about two thirds seen once. The CDR3 covers 11 residues. V gave up 2 bases and J gave up 7 bases, with 5 bases separating them. The germline V gene encodes CDR1 MNHNY and CDR2 SVGAGI (reference sequence). The rearrangement joins TRBV6-6 to TRBJ1-2; the D is unclear. This TCR was recovered from a human donor with non-small cell lung cancer that progressed on radiotherapy plus ipilimumab. Material: peripheral blood, obtained from a patient treated with radiotherapy plus ipilimumab. CDR3 bases: TGTGCCAGCAGTTACGACTTTGGCTACACCTTC. It codes for CASSYDFGYTF.